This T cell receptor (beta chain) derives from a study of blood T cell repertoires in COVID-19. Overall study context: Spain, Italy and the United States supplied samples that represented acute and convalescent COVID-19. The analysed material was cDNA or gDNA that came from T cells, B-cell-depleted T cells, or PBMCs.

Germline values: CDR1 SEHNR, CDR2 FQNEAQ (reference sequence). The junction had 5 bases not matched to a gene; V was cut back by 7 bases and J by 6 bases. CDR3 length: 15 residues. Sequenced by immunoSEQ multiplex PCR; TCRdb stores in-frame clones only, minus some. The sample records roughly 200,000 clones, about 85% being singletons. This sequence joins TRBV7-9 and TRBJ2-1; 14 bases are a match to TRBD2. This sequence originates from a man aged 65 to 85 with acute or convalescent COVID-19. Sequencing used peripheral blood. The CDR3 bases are TGTGCCAGCACCCCGGGGACTAGCGGGAGCAATGAGCAGTTCTTC. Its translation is CASTPGTSGSNEQFF.